Shown below are 32 T cell receptor beta chains from a single sample sequenced in a study of cytomegalovirus exposure and HLA in healthy donors. 13 Jbeta primers and 60 Vbeta primers were used for the PCR. TCRdb keeps only in-frame clones here, not all; method: immunoSEQ multiplex PCR. The sample shows some 170,000 clones, roughly four fifths of them seen only once. The sample was PBMCs. These TCRs come from a middle-aged man in good health and CMV-seropositive.

The rearrangement joins TRBV19 to TRBJ2-5; 10 positions agree with TRBD1. Germline CDR1 LNHDA, CDR2 SQIVND (reference sequence). The CDR3 extends over 15 amino acids. The trim removed 4 bases at V and 5 bases at J, leaving 7 bases unmatched. CDR3 amino acids: CASSRPTGGAETQYF. The CDR3 DNA reads as TGTGCCAGTAGTAGGCCGACAGGGGGCGCGGAGACCCAGTACTTC.

The chain carries TRBV11-3 and TRBJ2-1; 8 bases are a match to TRBD1. The germline V gene encodes CDR1 SGHNT and CDR2 YENEEA. V gave up 5 bases and J gave up 2 bases; unmatched junction bases: 11. This CDR3 is built from 17 residues. The CDR3 coding sequence is TGTGCCAGCAGCCCCTCCCGGGGACAGGTAGCCTACAATGAGCAGTTCTTC. It is translated as CASSPSRGQVAYNEQFF.

The V call is TRBV7-3, the J call TRBJ1-5; D possibly corresponds to TRBD1 (5 bases). V lost 1 base and J lost 1, with 11 bases in between. CDR3 length: 16 residues. Germline loops: CDR1 SGHTA, CDR2 FQGTGA. The CDR3 region has the DNA TGTGCCAGCAGCTTAAAGTCCAGGGCAAGCAATCAGCCCCAGCATTTT. Its protein product is CASSLKSRASNQPQHF.

V usage is TRBV7-8 and J usage is TRBJ1-1, with no clear D. This CDR3 is built from 12 residues. V lost 5 bases and J 3 bases, leaving 7 bases between the germline ends. Germline V gene data show CDR1 as SGHVS and CDR2 as FQNEAQ. The CDR3 sequence is CASSTGDTEAFF. The CDR3 nucleotides are TGTGCCAGCAGCACCGGTGACACTGAAGCTTTCTTT. The full variable domain, in which reference TRBV7-8 and TRBJ1-1 provide the parts outside the CDR3, is GAGVSQSPRYKVAKRGQDVALRCDPISGHVSLFWYQQALGQGPEFLTYFQNEAQLDKSGLPSDRFFAERPEGSVSTLKIQRTQQEDSAVYLCASSTGDTEAFFGQGTRLTVV.

V usage is TRBV28 and J usage is TRBJ1-2; D may be TRBD1 (5 bases). This CDR3 is 14 amino acids long. Trimming removed 5 bases at V and 2 bases at J, with 12 bases between. Germline values: CDR1 MDHEN, CDR2 SYDVKM. As DNA, the CDR3 is TGTGCCAGCAGTCTCCCGACAGAAAACTATGGCTACACCTTC. Translating it yields CASSLPTENYGYTF.

V and J are TRBV7-9 and TRBJ1-2; no clear D gene. The germline V gene has CDR1 SEHNR and CDR2 FQNEAQ (reference sequence). The CDR3 covers 12 residues. Trimming cost V 3 bases and J 4 bases, with 6 bases left between them. The CDR3 loop reads CASSLGTYGYTF. The CDR3 coding sequence is TGTGCCAGCAGCTTGGGCACCTATGGCTACACCTTC.

This chain links TRBV6-5 with TRBJ1-3, with D tentatively TRBD1 (5 bases). The CDR3 loop spans 14 amino acids. The germline V gene has CDR1 MNHEY and CDR2 SVGAGI. Trimming shortened V by 6 bases and J by 0 bases, and 9 bases separated the two germline ends. In DNA form, the CDR3 reads TGTGCCAGCAGCTCGGACAACTCTGGAAACACCATATATTTT. It specifies CASSSDNSGNTIYF.

This clone has only one observation. This chain connects TRBV28 to TRBJ1-2, with a tentative D call TRBD1 (5 bases). The CDR3 sequence is 14 residues long. CDR1 MDHEN and CDR2 SYDVKM come from the germline V gene. V was pared by 1 base and J by 4 bases, with 10 bases between. Written as DNA, the CDR3 is TGTGCCAGCAGTTTATTGGGGGGAACCTATGGCTACACCTTC. The encoded protein is CASSLLGGTYGYTF.

The chain joins TRBV9 to TRBJ2-3, with 10 positions matching TRBD2. V trimming: 3 bases; J trimming: 1 base; junction bases outside the gene matches: 5. Germline V gives CDR1 SGDLS, CDR2 YYNGEE. This CDR3 contains 16 residues. The chain's CDR3 is CASSELAGRGTDTQYF. As DNA, the CDR3 is TGTGCCAGCAGCGAACTAGCGGGGCGGGGCACAGATACGCAGTATTTT.

The chain employs TRBV28 and TRBJ2-7; D gene ambiguous. Germline V lookup: CDR1 MDHEN, CDR2 SYDVKM. The CDR3 covers 11 residues. The germline V and J ends were trimmed by 8 bases and 3 bases, with 8 bases remaining between them. The DNA of the CDR3 is TGTGCCAGCTCCTATAACTACGAGCAGTACTTC. This translates into CASSYNYEQYF.

The chain combines TRBV7-9 with TRBJ2-3; the D is unclear. This CDR3 has 14 residues. V was shortened by 4 bases and J by 1 base, with 9 bases between the two germline ends. Germline V gene sequence: CDR1 SEHNR, CDR2 FQNEAQ (reference sequence). CDR3 sequence: CASSSNSGTDTQYF. CDR3 DNA sequence: TGTGCCAGCAGCTCCAATTCGGGCACAGATACGCAGTATTTT.

This clone was observed a handful of times. This rearrangement joins TRBV5-1 to TRBJ1-1, with a possible D match to TRBD1 (5 bases). Trimming left V 6 bases short and J 5 bases short, with 17 bases between. The CDR3 is made up of 14 amino acids. Germline assignment: CDR1 SGHRS and CDR2 YFSETQ. The DNA of the CDR3 is TGCGCCAGCACCATATCTACGGGGGGGACTGAAGCTTTCTTT. Its protein product is CASTISTGGTEAFF.

The chain links TRBV29-1 to TRBJ1-3; 7 bases align to TRBD1. J was trimmed by 4 bases and V by 7 bases; bases with no gene match: 10. CDR3 length: 14 amino acids. Germline loops: CDR1 SQVTM, CDR2 ANQGSEA. The CDR3 DNA reads TGCAGCGCCTCAGGGGGGACAGAAGGAAACACCATATATTTT. This encodes CSASGGTEGNTIYF.

The chain links TRBV6-1 to TRBJ2-7, with no clear D. The CDR3 loop spans 14 amino acids. Germline lookup yields CDR1 MNHNS and CDR2 SASEGT. Trimming removed 4 bases from V and 3 bases from J, with 13 bases in between. CDR3 DNA sequence: TGTGCCAGCAGTGTGCGTAGTCCCATCTACGAGCAGTACTTC. Protein: CASSVRSPIYEQYF.

The CDR3 sequence is CASSPASGVVGETQYF. The DNA for the CDR3 is TGTGCCAGCAGCCCAGCTAGCGGGGTGGTGGGAGAGACCCAGTACTTC. V and J are TRBV9 and TRBJ2-5, with 9 bases identical to TRBD2. Germline loops: CDR1 SGDLS, CDR2 YYNGEE. V gave up 4 bases and J gave up 4 bases; unmatched junction bases: 11. This CDR3 is 16 amino acids long.

V gene TRBV5-1 combines with J gene TRBJ1-1; D perhaps matches TRBD1 (5 bases). From germline, CDR1 is SGHRS and CDR2 YFSETQ. The CDR3 consists of 15 residues. Trimming removed 4 bases from V and 0 bases from J, with 13 bases in between. CDR3 in DNA: TGCGCCAGCAGCGATGGGGGGGGAATGAACACTGAAGCTTTCTTT. Encoded protein: CASSDGGGMNTEAFF.

The chain recombines TRBV5-1 with TRBJ2-7; 8 bases agree with TRBD1. Germline V lookup: CDR1 SGHRS, CDR2 YFSETQ. This CDR3 spans 16 amino acids. CDR3 sequence (DNA): TGCGCATCCTCCCCGGGCCAGGGGGCTGTAAGCTACGAGCAGTACTTC. Its translation: CASSPGQGAVSYEQYF.

V gene TRBV19 combines with J gene TRBJ2-3; D is unresolved. The CDR3 extends over 10 amino acids. Germline CDR1 is LNHDA and CDR2 is SQIVND (reference sequence). V lost 9 bases and J 7 bases, leaving 8 bases between the germline ends. In nucleotides, the CDR3 is TGTGCCAGAACGAGTCATACGCAGTATTTT. This translates into CARTSHTQYF.

The chain carries TRBV6-5 and TRBJ2-1, with 9 positions matching TRBD1. The J segment lost 7 bases and the V segment lost 0 bases, leaving 4 bases of the junction unmatched. The germline V gene has CDR1 MNHEY and CDR2 SVGAGI. The CDR3 contains 15 residues. The CDR3 here is CASSYSGQGWNEQFF. The CDR3 DNA follows: TGTGCCAGCAGTTACTCCGGACAGGGGTGGAATGAGCAGTTCTTC.

The V call is TRBV30, the J call TRBJ1-6; TRBD1 aligns across 7 bases. J was trimmed by 13 bases and V by 5 bases; bases with no gene match: 11. The CDR3 has 13 amino acids. Germline V gene data show CDR1 as GTSNPN and CDR2 as SVGIG (reference sequence). The CDR3 DNA reads TGTGCCTGGGACAGGGACACCGGGTCGCCCCTCCACTTT. Its translation is CAWDRDTGSPLHF.

This clone showed up just a few times. J is TRBJ1-2 and V is TRBV28; TRBD1 aligns across 10 bases. The CDR3 consists of 16 residues. CDR1 MDHEN and CDR2 SYDVKM come from the germline V gene. Trimming cost V 6 bases and J 6 bases; bases outside gene matches: 13. The CDR3 DNA reads TGTGCCAGCAGAGAGGCTCCGGGACAGGGGAGGCATGGCTACACCTTC. Translating gives CASREAPGQGRHGYTF.

The chain uses TRBV6-5 and TRBJ1-2; D might be TRBD1 (5 bases). The germline CDR1 and CDR2 sequences are MNHEY and SVGAGI. The length of the CDR3 is 13 residues. V was cut by 3 bases and J by 3 bases, with 8 bases left in between. The CDR3 region is CASSYSGHYGYTF. CDR3 coding DNA: TGTGCCAGCAGTTATTCAGGGCACTATGGCTACACCTTC.

The chain recombines TRBV6-5 with TRBJ1-1, with D unclear. This CDR3 is 13 amino acids long. Between the trimmed V and J ends, which lost 2 bases and 3 bases, there was a span of 7 bases. Germline CDR1 reads MNHEY; CDR2 reads SVGAGI. CDR3 coding DNA: TGTGCCAGCAGTTACCGTATAGACACTGAAGCTTTCTTT. Residues: CASSYRIDTEAFF.

J is TRBJ1-5 and V is TRBV28; D possibly corresponds to TRBD1 (5 bases). CDR1 MDHEN and CDR2 SYDVKM come from the germline V gene. Trimming pared 7 bases from V and 3 bases from J, leaving 19 bases between. The CDR3 length is 16 residues. The CDR3 coding sequence is TGTGCCAGCACCACCCTGGGGCTTAAGGACAATCAGCCCCAGCATTTT. It translates to CASTTLGLKDNQPQHF.

The CDR3 spells CASSRTSGGAFAGELFF. The CDR3 coding sequence is TGTGCCAGCAGTCGGACTAGCGGGGGGGCTTTCGCCGGGGAGCTGTTTTTT. The V call is TRBV6-4, the J call TRBJ2-2; TRBD2 agrees at 15 bases. The germline gives CDR1 MRHNA, CDR2 SNTAGT. The ends lost 5 bases at V and 6 bases at J; junction bases unmatched: 7. The CDR3 covers 17 residues.

The J gene is TRBJ1-1, the V gene TRBV4-2; tentatively, D is TRBD1 (6 bases). Germline CDR1 LGHNA, CDR2 YNFKEQ. There are 13 residues in the CDR3. Trimming left V 6 bases short and J 4 bases short, with 12 bases between. The CDR3 is CASRTGALTEAFF. The CDR3 bases are TGTGCCAGCAGGACAGGAGCCCTCACTGAAGCTTTCTTT.

This chain joins TRBV19 and TRBJ1-1; D remains unclear. The CDR3 spans 11 residues. Trimming removed 8 bases from V and 4 bases from J, with 8 bases in between. From germline, CDR1 is LNHDA and CDR2 SQIVND (reference sequence). CDR3 loop: CASRESTEAFF. CDR3 bases: TGTGCCAGTCGGGAGAGCACTGAAGCTTTCTTT.

The chain is built from TRBV11-2 and TRBJ2-3, with 13 bases lining up with TRBD2. V lost 0 bases to trimming and J lost 6 bases; unmatched junction nucleotides: 3. The germline gives CDR1 SGHAT, CDR2 FQNNGV. The CDR3 is made up of 16 amino acids. Here the CDR3 DNA reads TGTGCCAGCAGCTTAGAAACTAGCGGGGGGGCGGATACGCAGTATTTT. Translating it yields CASSLETSGGADTQYF. Variable domain in full (rest from reference TRBV11-2 and TRBJ2-3): EAGVAQSPRYKIIEKRQSVAFWCNPISGHATLYWYQQILGQGPKLLIQFQNNGVVDDSQLPKDRFSAERLKGVDSTLKIQPAKLEDSAVYLCASSLETSGGADTQYFGPGTRLTVL.

To note about this clone: Additional DNA sequences in this sample encode the identical CDR3. This chain uses TRBV5-1 with TRBJ2-1; weak D call: TRBD1 (5 bases). Germline CDR1 SGHRS, CDR2 YFSETQ. Trimming left V 4 bases short and J 4 bases short, with 15 bases between. The CDR3 sequence is 15 residues long. The DNA of the CDR3 is TGCGCCAGCAGCCTGGGCTGGGGCGGTTACAATGAGCAGTTCTTC. Its protein is CASSLGWGGYNEQFF.

J is TRBJ1-5 and V is TRBV5-6; D not certain. The CDR3 is 15 residues long. Germline loops: CDR1 SGHDT, CDR2 YYEEEE. Trimming stripped 1 base from V and 9 bases from J, with 17 bases between. CDR3 DNA sequence: TGTGCCAGCAGCTTGATGGGAGAGTACCCTCGGCCCCAGCATTTT. It encodes CASSLMGEYPRPQHF.

The V call is TRBV6-6, the J call TRBJ2-7; 9 bases line up with TRBD1. The germline V gene has CDR1 MNHNY and CDR2 SVGAGI (reference sequence). V shed 8 bases, J shed 4 bases, and the junction held 9 bases outside the gene matches. There are 14 residues in the CDR3. The CDR3 here is CASGRGTGKYEQYF. For the CDR3, the DNA is TGTGCCAGCGGGCGGGGGACAGGGAAGTACGAGCAGTACTTC.

The V call is TRBV4-3, the J call TRBJ1-2; possibly TRBD1 for D (6 bases). This CDR3 has 15 residues. Germline V gene sequence: CDR1 LGHNA, CDR2 YSLEER. V was trimmed by 0 bases and J by 10 bases, leaving 18 bases between them. CDR3 sequence: CASSQETGKRDVYTF. The CDR3 DNA reads TGCGCCAGCAGCCAAGAAACAGGGAAGCGCGATGTCTACACCTTC.